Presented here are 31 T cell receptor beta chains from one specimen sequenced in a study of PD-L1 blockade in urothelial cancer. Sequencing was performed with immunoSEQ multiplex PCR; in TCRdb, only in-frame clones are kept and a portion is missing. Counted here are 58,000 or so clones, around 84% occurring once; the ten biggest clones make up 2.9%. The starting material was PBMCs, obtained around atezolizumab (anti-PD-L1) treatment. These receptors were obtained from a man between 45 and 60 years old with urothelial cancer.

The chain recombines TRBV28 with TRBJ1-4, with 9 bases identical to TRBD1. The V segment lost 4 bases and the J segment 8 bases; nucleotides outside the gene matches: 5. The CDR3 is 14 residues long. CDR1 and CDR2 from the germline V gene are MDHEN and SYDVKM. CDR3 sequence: CASSSPGTGEKLFF. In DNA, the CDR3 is TGTGCCAGCAGTTCCCCCGGGACAGGGGAAAAACTGTTTTTT.

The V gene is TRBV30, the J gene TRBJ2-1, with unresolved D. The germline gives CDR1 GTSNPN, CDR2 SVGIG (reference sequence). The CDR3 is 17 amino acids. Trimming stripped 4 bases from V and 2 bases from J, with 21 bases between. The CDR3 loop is CAWNDIRRSETYNEQFF. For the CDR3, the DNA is TGTGCCTGGAACGATATTAGGAGATCGGAGACCTACAATGAGCAGTTCTTC.

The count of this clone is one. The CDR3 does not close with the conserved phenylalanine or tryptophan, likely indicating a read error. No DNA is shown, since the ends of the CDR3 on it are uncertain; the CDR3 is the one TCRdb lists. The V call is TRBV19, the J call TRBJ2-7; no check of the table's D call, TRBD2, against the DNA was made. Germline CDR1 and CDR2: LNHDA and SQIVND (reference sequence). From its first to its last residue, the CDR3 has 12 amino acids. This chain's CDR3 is CASKDASGRLGN.

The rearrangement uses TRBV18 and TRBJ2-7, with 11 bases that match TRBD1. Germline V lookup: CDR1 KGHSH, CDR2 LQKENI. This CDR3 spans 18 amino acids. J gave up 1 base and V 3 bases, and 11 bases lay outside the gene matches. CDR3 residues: CASSPSGTGGGRSYEQYF. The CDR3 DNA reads TGTGCCAGCTCACCGTCCGGGACAGGGGGGGGTCGGTCCTACGAGCAGTACTTC.

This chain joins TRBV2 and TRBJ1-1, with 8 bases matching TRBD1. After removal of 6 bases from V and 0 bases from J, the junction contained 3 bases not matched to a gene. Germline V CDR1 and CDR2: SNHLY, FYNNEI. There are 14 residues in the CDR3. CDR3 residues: CASSHRGMNTEAFF. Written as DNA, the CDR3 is TGTGCCAGCAGCCACAGGGGGATGAACACTGAAGCTTTCTTT.

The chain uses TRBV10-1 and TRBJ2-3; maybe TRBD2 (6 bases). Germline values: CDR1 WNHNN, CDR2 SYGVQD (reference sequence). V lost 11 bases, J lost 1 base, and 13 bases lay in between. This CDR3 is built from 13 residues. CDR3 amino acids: CASRASGTDTQYF. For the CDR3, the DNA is TGCGCCTCCCGGGCTAGCGGCACAGATACGCAGTATTTT.

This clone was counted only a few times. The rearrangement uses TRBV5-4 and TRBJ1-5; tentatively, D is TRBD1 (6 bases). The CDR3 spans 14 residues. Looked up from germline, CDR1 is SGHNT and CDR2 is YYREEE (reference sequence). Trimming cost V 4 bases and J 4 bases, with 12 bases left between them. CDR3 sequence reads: CASSPNRENQPQHF. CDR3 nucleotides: TGTGCCAGCAGCCCAAACAGGGAAAATCAGCCCCAGCATTTT.

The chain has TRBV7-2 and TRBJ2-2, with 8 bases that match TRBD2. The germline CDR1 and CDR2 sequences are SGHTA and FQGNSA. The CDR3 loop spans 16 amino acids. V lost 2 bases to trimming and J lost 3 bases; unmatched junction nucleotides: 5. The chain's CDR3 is CASSLSGSRYTGELFF. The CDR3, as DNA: TGTGCCAGCAGCTTAAGCGGGAGCAGATACACCGGGGAGCTGTTTTTT.

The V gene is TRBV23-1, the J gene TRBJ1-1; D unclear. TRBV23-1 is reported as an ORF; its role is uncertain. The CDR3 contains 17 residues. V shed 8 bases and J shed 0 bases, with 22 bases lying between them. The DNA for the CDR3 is TGCGCCAGCGGCCAACCCTCATACCGGAGGATGAACACTGAAGCTTTCTTT. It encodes CASGQPSYRRMNTEAFF.

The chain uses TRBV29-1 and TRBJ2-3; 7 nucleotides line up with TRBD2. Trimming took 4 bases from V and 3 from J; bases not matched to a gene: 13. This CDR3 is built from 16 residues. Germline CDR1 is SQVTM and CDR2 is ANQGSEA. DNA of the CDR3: TGCAGCGTTGGAGGATCCGAGCGGGACGCGACAGATACGCAGTATTTT. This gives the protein CSVGGSERDATDTQYF.

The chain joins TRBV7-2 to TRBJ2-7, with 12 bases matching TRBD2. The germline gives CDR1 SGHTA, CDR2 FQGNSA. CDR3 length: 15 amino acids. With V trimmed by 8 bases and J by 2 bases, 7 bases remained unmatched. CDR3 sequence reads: CASRARLAGAYEQYF. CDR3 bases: TGTGCCAGCCGGGCCCGACTAGCGGGGGCCTACGAGCAGTACTTC.

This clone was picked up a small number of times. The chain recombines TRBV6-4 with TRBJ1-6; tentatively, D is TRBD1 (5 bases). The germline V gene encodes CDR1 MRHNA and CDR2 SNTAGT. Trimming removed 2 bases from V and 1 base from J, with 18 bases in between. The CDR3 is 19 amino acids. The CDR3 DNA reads TGTGCCAGCAGTGACCCGCAGGGTATCAGCTCGTCCTATAATTCACCCCTCCACTTT. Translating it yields CASSDPQGISSSYNSPLHF.

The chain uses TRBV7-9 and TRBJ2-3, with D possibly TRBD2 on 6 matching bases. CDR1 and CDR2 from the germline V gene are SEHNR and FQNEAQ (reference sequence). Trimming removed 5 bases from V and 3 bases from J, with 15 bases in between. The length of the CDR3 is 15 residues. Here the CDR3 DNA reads TGTGCCAGCAGCCCAAGGAGGGTCGGGACAGATACGCAGTATTTT. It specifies CASSPRRVGTDTQYF.

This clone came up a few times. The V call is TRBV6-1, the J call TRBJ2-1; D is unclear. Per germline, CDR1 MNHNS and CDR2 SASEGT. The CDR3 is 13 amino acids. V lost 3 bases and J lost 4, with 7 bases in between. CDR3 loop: CASSETGYNEQFF. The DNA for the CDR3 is TGTGCCAGCAGTGAGACTGGATACAATGAGCAGTTCTTC.

The CDR3 loop reads CASSDRFNQPQHF. CDR3 DNA sequence: TGTGCCAGCAGTGACCGGTTTAATCAGCCCCAGCATTTT. The rearrangement joins TRBV2 to TRBJ1-5; no clear D. V dropped 3 bases and J dropped 4 bases, with 7 bases sitting between them. The CDR3 runs 13 residues. Germline V gene lookup returns CDR1 SNHLY and CDR2 FYNNEI.

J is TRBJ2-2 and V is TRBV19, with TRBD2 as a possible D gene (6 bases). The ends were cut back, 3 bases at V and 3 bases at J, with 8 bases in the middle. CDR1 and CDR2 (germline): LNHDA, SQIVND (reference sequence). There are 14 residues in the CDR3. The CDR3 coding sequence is TGTGCCAGTAGTATCGGAGGGCACACCGGGGAGCTGTTTTTT. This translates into CASSIGGHTGELFF.

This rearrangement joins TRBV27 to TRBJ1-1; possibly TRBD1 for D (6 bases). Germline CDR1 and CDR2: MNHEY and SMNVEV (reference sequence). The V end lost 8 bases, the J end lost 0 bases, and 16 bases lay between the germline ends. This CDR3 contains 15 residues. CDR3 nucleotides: TGTGCCAGCGGGACCCGACAGGATATGAACACTGAAGCTTTCTTT. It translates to CASGTRQDMNTEAFF.

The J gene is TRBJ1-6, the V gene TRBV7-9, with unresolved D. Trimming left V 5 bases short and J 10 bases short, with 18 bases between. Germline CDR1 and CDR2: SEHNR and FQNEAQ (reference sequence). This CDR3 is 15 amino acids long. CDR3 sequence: CASSLGRAGYSPLHF. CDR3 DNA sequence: TGTGCCAGCAGCCTAGGCCGGGCGGGGTACTCACCCCTCCACTTT.

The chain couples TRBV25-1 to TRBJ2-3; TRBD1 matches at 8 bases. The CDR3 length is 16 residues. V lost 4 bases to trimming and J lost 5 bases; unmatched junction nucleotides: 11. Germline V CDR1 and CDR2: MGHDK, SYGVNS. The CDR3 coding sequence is TGTGCCAGCAGTGGTCTCGGGACAGGCCAACAAGATACGCAGTATTTT. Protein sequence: CASSGLGTGQQDTQYF.

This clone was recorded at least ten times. CDR3 loop: CASSEGRESGRSRQTQYF. The DNA of the CDR3 is TGTGCCAGCAGTGAAGGACGCGAGAGCGGGAGAAGCCGTCAGACCCAGTACTTC. V is TRBV6-1 and J is TRBJ2-5; 8 nucleotides agree with TRBD2. Germline V gene data show CDR1 as MNHNS and CDR2 as SASEGT. J lost 6 bases, V lost 1 base, and 16 bases had no gene match. This CDR3 comprises 18 residues.

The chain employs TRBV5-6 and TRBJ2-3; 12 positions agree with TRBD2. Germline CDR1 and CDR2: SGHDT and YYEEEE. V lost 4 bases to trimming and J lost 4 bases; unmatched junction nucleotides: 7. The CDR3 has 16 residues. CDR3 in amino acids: CASSLRLAGVADTQYF. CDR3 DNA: TGTGCCAGCAGCCTACGACTAGCGGGAGTTGCAGATACGCAGTATTTT.

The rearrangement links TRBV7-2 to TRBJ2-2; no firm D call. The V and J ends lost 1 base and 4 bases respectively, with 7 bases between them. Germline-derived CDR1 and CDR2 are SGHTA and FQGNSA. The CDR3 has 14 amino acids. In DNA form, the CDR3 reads TGTGCCAGCAGCTTAGGGGCGCCCACCGGGGAGCTGTTTTTT. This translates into CASSLGAPTGELFF.

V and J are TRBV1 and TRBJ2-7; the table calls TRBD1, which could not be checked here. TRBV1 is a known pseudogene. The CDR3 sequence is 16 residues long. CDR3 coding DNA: TGCACCAGCAGTCGCCATGACGACAGAACCTCCTACGAGCAGTACTTC. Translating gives CTSSRHDDRTSYEQYF.

This CDR3 reads CASRGAAQGMLSGANVLTF. CDR3 DNA: TGTGCCAGCCGCGGCGCCGCCCAGGGGATGTTGAGTGGGGCCAACGTCCTGACTTTC. The chain is built from TRBV13 and TRBJ2-6, with TRBD1 as a possible D gene (6 bases). The germline V gene encodes CDR1 PRHDT and CDR2 FYEKMQ (reference sequence). The V end was cut by 8 bases, the J end by 3 bases, with 26 bases between. The CDR3 has 19 amino acids.

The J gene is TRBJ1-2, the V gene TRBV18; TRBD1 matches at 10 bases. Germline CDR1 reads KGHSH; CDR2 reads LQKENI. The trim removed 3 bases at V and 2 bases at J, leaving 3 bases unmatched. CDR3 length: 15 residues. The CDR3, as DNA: TGTGCCAGCTCACCCGGGACAGGGGAGAACTATGGCTACACCTTC. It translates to CASSPGTGENYGYTF. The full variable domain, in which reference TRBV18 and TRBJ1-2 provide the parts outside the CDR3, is NAGVMQNPRHLVRRRGQEARLRCSPMKGHSHVYWYRQLPEEGLKFMVYLQKENIIDESGMPKERFSAEFPKEGPSILRIQQVVRGDSAAYFCASSPGTGENYGYTFGSGTRLTVV.

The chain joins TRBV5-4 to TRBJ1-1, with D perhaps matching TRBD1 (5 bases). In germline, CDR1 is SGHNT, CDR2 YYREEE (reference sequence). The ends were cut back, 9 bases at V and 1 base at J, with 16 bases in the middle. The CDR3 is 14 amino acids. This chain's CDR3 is CATQPGHGNTEAFF. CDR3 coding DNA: TGTGCCACCCAACCCGGACACGGGAACACTGAAGCTTTCTTT.

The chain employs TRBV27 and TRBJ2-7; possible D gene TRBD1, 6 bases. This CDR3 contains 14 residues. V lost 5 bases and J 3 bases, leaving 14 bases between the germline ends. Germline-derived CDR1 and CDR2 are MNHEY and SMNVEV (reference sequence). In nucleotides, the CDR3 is TGTGCCAGCAGTGCCTCGACAGGTTTCTACGAGCAGTACTTC. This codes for CASSASTGFYEQYF.

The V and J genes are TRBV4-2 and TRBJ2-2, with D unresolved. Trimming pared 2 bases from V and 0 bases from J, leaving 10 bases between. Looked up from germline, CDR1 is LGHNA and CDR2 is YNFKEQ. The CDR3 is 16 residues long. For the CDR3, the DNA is TGTGCCAGCAGCCAACGGTCCCTCGCGAACACCGGGGAGCTGTTTTTT. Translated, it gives CASSQRSLANTGELFF.

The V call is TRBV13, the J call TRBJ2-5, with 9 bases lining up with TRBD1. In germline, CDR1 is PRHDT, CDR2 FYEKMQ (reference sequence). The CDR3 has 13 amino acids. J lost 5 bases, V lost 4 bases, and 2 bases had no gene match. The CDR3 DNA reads TGTGCCAGCAGCTCACAGGGGGCTGAGACCCAGTACTTC. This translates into CASSSQGAETQYF.

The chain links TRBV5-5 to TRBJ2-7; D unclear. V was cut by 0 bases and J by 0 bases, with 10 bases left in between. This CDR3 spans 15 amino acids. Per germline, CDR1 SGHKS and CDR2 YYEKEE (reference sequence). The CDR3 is CASSLGRQDSYEQYF. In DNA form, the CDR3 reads TGTGCCAGCAGCTTGGGACGGCAGGACTCCTACGAGCAGTACTTC.

CDR3 amino acids: CASSPGQGATEAFF. The CDR3 DNA sequence: TGCGCCAGCAGCCCGGGACAGGGGGCTACTGAAGCTTTCTTT. The chain employs TRBV5-1 and TRBJ1-1; 12 nucleotides align to TRBD1. J was trimmed by 5 bases and V by 4 bases; bases with no gene match: 3. The CDR3 contains 14 residues. Germline loops: CDR1 SGHRS, CDR2 YFSETQ.